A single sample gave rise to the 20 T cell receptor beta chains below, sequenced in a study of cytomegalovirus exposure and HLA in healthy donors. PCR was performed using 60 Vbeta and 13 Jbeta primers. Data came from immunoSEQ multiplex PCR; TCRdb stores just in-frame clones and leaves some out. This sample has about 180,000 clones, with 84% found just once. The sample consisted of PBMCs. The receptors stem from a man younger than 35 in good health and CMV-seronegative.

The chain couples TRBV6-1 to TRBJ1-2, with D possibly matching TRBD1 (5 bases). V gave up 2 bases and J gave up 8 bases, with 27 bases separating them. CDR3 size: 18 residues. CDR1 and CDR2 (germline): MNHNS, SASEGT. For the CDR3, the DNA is TGTGCCAGCAGTGAAAATCCGTTGGCTTTCAGGGCGGTTGGAGGCTACACCTTC. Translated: CASSENPLAFRAVGGYTF.

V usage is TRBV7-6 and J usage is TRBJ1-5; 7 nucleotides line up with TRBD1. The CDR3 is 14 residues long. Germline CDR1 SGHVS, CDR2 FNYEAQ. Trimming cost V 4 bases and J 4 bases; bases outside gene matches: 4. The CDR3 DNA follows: TGTGCCAGCAGCTCACAGACAGGGAATCAGCCCCAGCATTTT. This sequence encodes CASSSQTGNQPQHF.

The CDR3, as DNA: TGTGCCACCAACAATGGCGGTTCCCCTGGAAACACCATATATTTT. The encoded protein is CATNNGGSPGNTIYF. The V call is TRBV15, the J call TRBJ1-3; D remains ambiguous. CDR1 LNHNV and CDR2 YYDKDF come from the germline V gene (reference sequence). This CDR3 has 15 amino acids. V dropped 7 bases and J dropped 2 bases, with 15 bases sitting between them.

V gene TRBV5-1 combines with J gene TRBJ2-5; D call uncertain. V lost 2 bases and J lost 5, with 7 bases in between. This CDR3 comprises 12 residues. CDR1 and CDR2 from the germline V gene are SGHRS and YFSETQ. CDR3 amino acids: CASSFPPETQYF. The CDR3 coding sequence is TGCGCCAGCAGCTTTCCCCCGGAGACCCAGTACTTC.

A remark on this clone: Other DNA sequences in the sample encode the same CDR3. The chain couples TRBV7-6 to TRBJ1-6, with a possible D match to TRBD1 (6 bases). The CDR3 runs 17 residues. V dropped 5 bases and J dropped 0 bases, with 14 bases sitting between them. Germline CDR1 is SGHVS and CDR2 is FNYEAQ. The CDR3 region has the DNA TGTGCCAGCAGCCCCAGGGGATCTAGCTCCTATAATTCACCCCTCCACTTT. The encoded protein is CASSPRGSSSYNSPLHF.

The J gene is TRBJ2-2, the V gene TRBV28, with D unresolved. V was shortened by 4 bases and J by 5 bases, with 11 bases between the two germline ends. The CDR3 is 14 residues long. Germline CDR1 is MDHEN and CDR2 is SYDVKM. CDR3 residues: CASSSYYLTGELFF. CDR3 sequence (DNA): TGTGCCAGCAGTTCGTACTACCTTACCGGGGAGCTGTTTTTT.

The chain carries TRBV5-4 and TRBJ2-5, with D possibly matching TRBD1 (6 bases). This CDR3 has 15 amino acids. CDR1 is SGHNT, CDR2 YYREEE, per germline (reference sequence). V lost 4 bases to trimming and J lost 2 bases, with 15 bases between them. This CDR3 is CASSPKVQGQETQYF. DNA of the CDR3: TGTGCCAGCAGCCCTAAGGTACAGGGACAAGAGACCCAGTACTTC.

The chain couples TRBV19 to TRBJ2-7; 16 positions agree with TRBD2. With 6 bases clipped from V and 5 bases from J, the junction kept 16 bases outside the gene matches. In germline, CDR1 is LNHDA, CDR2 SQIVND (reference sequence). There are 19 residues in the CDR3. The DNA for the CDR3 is TGTGCCAGTAGCATTTCCGGGACTAGCGGGAGGGCCGTCCGTGACGAGCAGTACTTC. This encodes CASSISGTSGRAVRDEQYF.

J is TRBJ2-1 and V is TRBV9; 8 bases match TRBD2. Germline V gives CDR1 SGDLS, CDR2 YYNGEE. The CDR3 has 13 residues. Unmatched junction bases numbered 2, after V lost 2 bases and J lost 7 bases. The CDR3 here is CASSVTSGNEQFF. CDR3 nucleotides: TGTGCCAGCAGCGTTACTAGCGGAAATGAGCAGTTCTTC. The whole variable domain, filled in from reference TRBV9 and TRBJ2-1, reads DSGVTQTPKHLITATGQRVTLRCSPRSGDLSVYWYQQSLDQGLQFLIQYYNGEERAKGNILERFSAQQFPDLHSELNLSSLELGDSALYFCASSVTSGNEQFFGPGTRLTVL.

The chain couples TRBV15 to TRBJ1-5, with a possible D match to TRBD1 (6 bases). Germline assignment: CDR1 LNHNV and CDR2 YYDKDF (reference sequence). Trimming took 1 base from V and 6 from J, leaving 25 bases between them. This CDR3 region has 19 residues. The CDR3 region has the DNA TGTGCCACCAGCAGAGGGGGGTCGGGGGGCCCCGGGGTAAGTCAGCCCCAGCATTTT. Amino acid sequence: CATSRGGSGGPGVSQPQHF.

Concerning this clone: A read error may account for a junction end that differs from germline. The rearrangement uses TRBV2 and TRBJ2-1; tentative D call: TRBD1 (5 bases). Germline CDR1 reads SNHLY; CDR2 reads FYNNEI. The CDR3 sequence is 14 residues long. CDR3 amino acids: CVSKGQQSYNEQFF. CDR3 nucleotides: TGTGTCAGCAAGGGGCAACAATCTTACAATGAGCAGTTCTTC. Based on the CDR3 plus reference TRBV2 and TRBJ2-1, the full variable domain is EPEVTQTPSHQVTQMGQEVILRCVPISNHLYFYWYRQILGQKVEFLVSFYNNEISEKSEIFDDQFSVERPDGSNFTLKIRSTKLEDSAMYFCVSKGQQSYNEQFFGPGTRLTVL.

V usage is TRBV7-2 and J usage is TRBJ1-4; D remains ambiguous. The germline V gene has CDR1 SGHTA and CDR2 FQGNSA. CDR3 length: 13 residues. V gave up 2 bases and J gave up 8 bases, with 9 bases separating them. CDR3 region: CASSLSRREKLFF. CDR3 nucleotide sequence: TGTGCCAGCAGCTTATCGCGGCGAGAAAAACTGTTTTTT.

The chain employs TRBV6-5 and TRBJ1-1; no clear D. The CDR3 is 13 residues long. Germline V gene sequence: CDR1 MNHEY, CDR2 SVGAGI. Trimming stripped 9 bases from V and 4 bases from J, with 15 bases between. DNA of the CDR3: TGTGCCAGTGGCAGTAGAGGTGGCACTGAAGCTTTCTTT. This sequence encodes CASGSRGGTEAFF.

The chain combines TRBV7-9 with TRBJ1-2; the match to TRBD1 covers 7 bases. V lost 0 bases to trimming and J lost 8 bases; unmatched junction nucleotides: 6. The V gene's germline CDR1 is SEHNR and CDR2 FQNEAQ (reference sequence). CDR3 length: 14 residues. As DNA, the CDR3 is TGTGCCAGCAGCTTAGCAGACAGGGTGCGAGGCTACACCTTC. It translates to CASSLADRVRGYTF.

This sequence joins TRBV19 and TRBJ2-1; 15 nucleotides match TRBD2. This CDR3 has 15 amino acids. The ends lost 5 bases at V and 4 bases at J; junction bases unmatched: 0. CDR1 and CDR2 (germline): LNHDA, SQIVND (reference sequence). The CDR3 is CASSGLAGGYNEQFF. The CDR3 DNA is TGTGCCAGTAGTGGACTAGCGGGAGGGTACAATGAGCAGTTCTTC.

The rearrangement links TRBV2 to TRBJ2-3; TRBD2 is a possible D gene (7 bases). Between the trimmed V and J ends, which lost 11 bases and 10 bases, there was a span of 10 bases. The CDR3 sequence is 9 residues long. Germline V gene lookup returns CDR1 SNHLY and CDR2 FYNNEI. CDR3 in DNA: TGTGCCGGGGGGGCTCCGCAGTATTTT. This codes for CAGGAPQYF.

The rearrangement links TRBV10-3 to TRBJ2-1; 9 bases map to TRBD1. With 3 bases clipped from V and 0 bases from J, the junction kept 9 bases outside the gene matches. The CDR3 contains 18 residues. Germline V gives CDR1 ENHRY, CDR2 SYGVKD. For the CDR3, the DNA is TGTGCCATCAGTGATTCGGGACAGGGTAGGGGCTCCTACAATGAGCAGTTCTTC. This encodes CAISDSGQGRGSYNEQFF.

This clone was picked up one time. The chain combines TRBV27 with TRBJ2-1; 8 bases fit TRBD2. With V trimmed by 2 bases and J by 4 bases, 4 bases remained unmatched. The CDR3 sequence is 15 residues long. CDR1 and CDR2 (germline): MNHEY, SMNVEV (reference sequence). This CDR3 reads CASSLGLAGYNEQFF. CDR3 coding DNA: TGTGCCAGCAGTTTAGGACTAGCTGGATACAATGAGCAGTTCTTC.

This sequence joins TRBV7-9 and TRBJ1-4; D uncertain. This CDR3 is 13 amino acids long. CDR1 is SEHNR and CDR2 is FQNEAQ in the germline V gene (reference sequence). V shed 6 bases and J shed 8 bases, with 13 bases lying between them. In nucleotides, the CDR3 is TGTGCCAGCAGTCGTTTCTCGTCGGAAAAACTGTTTTTT. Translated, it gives CASSRFSSEKLFF.

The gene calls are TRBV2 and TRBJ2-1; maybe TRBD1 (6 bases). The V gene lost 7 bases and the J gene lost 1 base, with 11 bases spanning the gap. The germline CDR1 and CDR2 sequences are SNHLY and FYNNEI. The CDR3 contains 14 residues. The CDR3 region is CASNDRSSYNEQFF. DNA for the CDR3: TGTGCCAGCAACGACAGGTCTTCCTACAATGAGCAGTTCTTC.